This passage covers 14 T cell receptor beta chains from one sample sequenced in a study of blood T cells in healthy people across ages. A second roughly 7 to 11 cycle PCR used barcoded and J-beta primers. MiXCR, run by TCRdb on the 5' RACE reads, gives a single entry per CDR3 protein. The repertoire holds about a million distinct CDR3 sequences, around two fifths seen once, with roughly 13% in the top ten. The sequenced sample was blood. The receptors shown here come from a man aged 18 to 29 in good health.

This CDR3 is CASSLNRVPTEAFF. CDR3 sequence (DNA): TGTGCCAGCAGCTTAAATAGGGTACCCACTGAAGCTTTCTTT. The chain uses TRBV7-3 and TRBJ1-1; no clear D. This CDR3 has 14 amino acids. The ends were cut back, 1 base at V and 4 bases at J, with 10 bases in the middle. The germline gives CDR1 SGHTA, CDR2 FQGTGA.

This clonotype has just a few counts. The gene calls are TRBV20-1 and TRBJ1-5; 7 bases align to TRBD1. Germline loops: CDR1 DFQATT, CDR2 SNEGSKA (reference sequence). V dropped 5 bases and J dropped 2; count of bases not matched to a gene: 3. This CDR3 contains 13 residues. CDR3 DNA: TGCAGTGCTCTGGGACAGCGCAATCAGCCCCAGCATTTT. Residues: CSALGQRNQPQHF.

The chain couples TRBV20-1 to TRBJ1-5; D is uncertain. CDR1 and CDR2 (germline): DFQATT, SNEGSKA (reference sequence). The V end lost 2 bases, the J end lost 5 bases, and 16 bases lay between the germline ends. CDR3 size: 15 residues. This chain's CDR3 is CSARLAGIGDQPQHF. The CDR3 nucleotides are TGCAGTGCTAGATTGGCGGGTATCGGGGATCAGCCCCAGCATTTT.

This chain joins TRBV27 and TRBJ2-1; TRBD1 aligns across 9 bases. Germline values: CDR1 MNHEY, CDR2 SMNVEV (reference sequence). With 2 bases clipped from V and 4 bases from J, the junction kept 6 bases outside the gene matches. This CDR3 contains 16 residues. This chain's CDR3 is CASSLTGTGFYNEQFF. In DNA form, the CDR3 reads TGTGCCAGCAGTTTAACCGGGACAGGGTTTTACAATGAGCAGTTCTTC.

In DNA, the CDR3 is TGCGCCAGCAGCCAAGACGCAGCGGGGGAGAGCTCCTACAATGAGCAGTTCTTC. Translation: CASSQDAAGESSYNEQFF. This sequence joins TRBV4-3 and TRBJ2-1, with 8 bases fitting TRBD2. Germline CDR1 and CDR2: LGHNA and YSLEER. The CDR3 runs to 18 residues. V lost 0 bases and J lost 0; bases outside the gene matches: 7.

This clonotype has more than one count but fewer than ten. The chain employs TRBV29-1 and TRBJ1-2; D is possibly TRBD1 (6 bases). V lost 3 bases and J 7 bases, leaving 9 bases between the germline ends. CDR1 and CDR2 from the germline V gene are SQVTM and ANQGSEA. This CDR3 spans 11 amino acids. CDR3 nucleotides: TGCAGCGTTGAGGGGGGCGCTGGCTACACCTTC. As protein: CSVEGGAGYTF.

The DNA of the CDR3 is TGTGCCAGCAGCTTAGCGGCTACAGGACAGGGGGAGAATTACAATGAGCAGTTCTTC. It is translated as CASSLAATGQGENYNEQFF. The chain has TRBV7-9 and TRBJ2-1, with 10 bases lining up with TRBD1. Per the germline V gene, CDR1 is SEHNR and CDR2 is FQNEAQ (reference sequence). The CDR3 length is 19 residues. V lost 0 bases and J lost 4; bases outside the gene matches: 12. Filled out from reference TRBV7-9 and TRBJ2-1, the complete variable domain reads DTGVSQNPRHKITKRGQNVTFRCDPISEHNRLYWYRQTLGQGPEFLTYFQNEAQLEKSRLLSDRFSAERPKGSFSTLEIQRTEQGDSAMYLCASSLAATGQGENYNEQFFGPGTRLTVL.

The rearrangement uses TRBV12-3 or TRBV12-4 and TRBJ1-2; TRBD1 is a possible D gene (6 bases). Trimming took 3 bases from V and 0 from J, leaving 11 bases between them. There are 15 residues in the CDR3. CDR3: CASSFGGAANYGYTF. The CDR3 DNA reads TGTGCCAGCAGTTTTGGGGGGGCAGCTAACTATGGCTACACCTTC.

J is TRBJ2-1 and V is TRBV5-1; a weak D match, TRBD1 (6 bases). The V gene's germline CDR1 is SGHRS and CDR2 YFSETQ. The ends were cut back, 3 bases at V and 5 bases at J, with 21 bases in the middle. This CDR3 has 17 amino acids. The CDR3 nucleotides are TGCGCCAGCAGCTCCCCTCGGCAGGGGATCTGGGACAATGAGCAGTTCTTC. Amino acid sequence: CASSSPRQGIWDNEQFF.

The rearrangement uses TRBV4-3 and TRBJ1-6; D remains unclear. CDR3 size: 14 residues. Trimming cost V 0 bases and J 9 bases, with 9 bases left between them. Germline CDR1 is LGHNA and CDR2 is YSLEER. The CDR3 region has the DNA TGCGCCAGCAGCCAAGAGTTATCCGCTTCACCCCTCCACTTT. Its protein is CASSQELSASPLHF.

This clonotype came up a few times. The V gene is TRBV12-3 or TRBV12-4, the J gene TRBJ1-2; 8 bases are a match to TRBD1. There are 14 residues in the CDR3. The trim removed 5 bases at V and 6 bases at J, leaving 8 bases unmatched. The CDR3 protein is CASSPTGQGDGYTF. The DNA of the CDR3 is TGTGCCAGCAGTCCAACCGGACAGGGAGATGGCTACACCTTC.

Points on this clonotype: Likely a read error: the CDR3 ends without its conserved phenylalanine or tryptophan. The chain carries TRBV19 and TRBJ1-1; tentatively, D is TRBD1 (6 bases). The CDR3 contains 18 residues. The germline CDR1 and CDR2 sequences are LNHDA and SQIVND (reference sequence). The V gene lost 2 bases and the J gene lost 6 bases, with 25 bases spanning the gap. The CDR3 DNA reads as TGTGCCAGTAGTATATATTTTATGGCGGACAGCGCTAGGGCTGAAGCTTTCATT. As protein: CASSIYFMADSARAEAFI.

The chain couples TRBV4-1 to TRBJ1-2, with D possibly TRBD1 on 5 matching bases. Trimming removed 4 bases at V and 0 bases at J, with 12 bases between. CDR1 MGHRA and CDR2 YSYEKL come from the germline V gene. The CDR3 has 15 residues. CDR3 bases: TGCGCCAGCAGCCGGCCGACAGAAGCTAACTATGGCTACACCTTC. Its translation is CASSRPTEANYGYTF.

This chain joins TRBV3-1 and TRBJ1-2; the D is unclear. Per germline, CDR1 LGHDT and CDR2 YNNKEL (reference sequence). The CDR3 covers 14 residues. V shed 2 bases and J shed 0 bases, with 7 bases lying between them. The CDR3 here is CASSQRASNYGYTF. The CDR3 nucleotides are TGTGCCAGCAGCCAACGGGCCTCTAACTATGGCTACACCTTC.